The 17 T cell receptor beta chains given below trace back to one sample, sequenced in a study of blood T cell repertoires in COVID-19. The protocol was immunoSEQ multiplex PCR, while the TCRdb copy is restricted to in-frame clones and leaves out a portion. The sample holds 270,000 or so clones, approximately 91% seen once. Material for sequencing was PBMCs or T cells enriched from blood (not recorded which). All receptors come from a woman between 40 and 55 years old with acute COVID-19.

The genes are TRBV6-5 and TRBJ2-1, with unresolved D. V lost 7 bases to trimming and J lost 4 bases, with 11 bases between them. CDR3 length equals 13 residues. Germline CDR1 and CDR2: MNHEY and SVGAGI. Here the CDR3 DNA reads TGTGCCAGCATGGCAGGTTGGTACAATGAGCAGTTCTTC. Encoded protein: CASMAGWYNEQFF.

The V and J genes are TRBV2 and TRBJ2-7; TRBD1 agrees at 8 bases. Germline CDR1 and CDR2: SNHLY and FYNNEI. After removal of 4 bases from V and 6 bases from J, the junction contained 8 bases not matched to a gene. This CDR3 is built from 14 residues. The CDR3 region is CASSGYEDRAEQYF. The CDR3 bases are TGTGCCAGCAGTGGGTACGAGGACAGGGCCGAGCAGTACTTC.

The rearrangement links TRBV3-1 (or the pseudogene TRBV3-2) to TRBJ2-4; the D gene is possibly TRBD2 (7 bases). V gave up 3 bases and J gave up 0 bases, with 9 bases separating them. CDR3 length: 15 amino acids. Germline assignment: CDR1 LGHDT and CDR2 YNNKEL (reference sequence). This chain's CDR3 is CASSQGGLAKNIQYF. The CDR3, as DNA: TGTGCCAGCAGCCAGGGGGGGCTAGCCAAAAACATTCAGTACTTC.

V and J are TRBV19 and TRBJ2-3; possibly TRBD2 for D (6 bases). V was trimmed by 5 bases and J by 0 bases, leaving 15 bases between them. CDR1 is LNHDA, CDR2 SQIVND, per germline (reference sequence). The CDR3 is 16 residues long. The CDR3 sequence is CASSPRLGASTDTQYF. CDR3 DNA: TGTGCCAGTAGTCCTCGACTAGGGGCTAGCACAGATACGCAGTATTTT.

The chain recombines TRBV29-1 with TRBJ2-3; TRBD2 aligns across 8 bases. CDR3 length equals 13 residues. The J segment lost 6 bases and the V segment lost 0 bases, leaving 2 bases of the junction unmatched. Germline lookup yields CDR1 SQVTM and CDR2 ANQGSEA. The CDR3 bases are TGCAGCGTTGAAGAACCTAGCGGGGATACGCAGTATTTT. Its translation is CSVEEPSGDTQYF.

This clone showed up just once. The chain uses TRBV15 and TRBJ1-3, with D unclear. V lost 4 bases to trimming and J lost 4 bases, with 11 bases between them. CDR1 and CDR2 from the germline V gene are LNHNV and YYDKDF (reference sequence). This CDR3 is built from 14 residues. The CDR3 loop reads CATSMREIGNTIYF. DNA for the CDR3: TGTGCCACCAGCATGAGGGAAATCGGAAACACCATATATTTT.

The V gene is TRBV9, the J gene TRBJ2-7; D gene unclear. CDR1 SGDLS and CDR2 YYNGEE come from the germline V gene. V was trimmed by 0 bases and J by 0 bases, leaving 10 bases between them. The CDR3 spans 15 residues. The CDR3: CASSVGGTSSYEQYF. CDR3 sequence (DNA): TGTGCCAGCAGCGTAGGAGGTACCAGCTCCTACGAGCAGTACTTC. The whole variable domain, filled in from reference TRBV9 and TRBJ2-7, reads DSGVTQTPKHLITATGQRVTLRCSPRSGDLSVYWYQQSLDQGLQFLIQYYNGEERAKGNILERFSAQQFPDLHSELNLSSLELGDSALYFCASSVGGTSSYEQYFGPGTRLTVT.

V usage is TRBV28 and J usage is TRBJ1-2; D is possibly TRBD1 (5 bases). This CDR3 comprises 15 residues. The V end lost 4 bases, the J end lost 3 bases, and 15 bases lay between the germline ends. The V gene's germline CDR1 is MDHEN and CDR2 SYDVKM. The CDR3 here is CASSYTSVGDYGYTF. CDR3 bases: TGTGCCAGCAGTTATACCTCCGTAGGGGACTATGGCTACACCTTC.

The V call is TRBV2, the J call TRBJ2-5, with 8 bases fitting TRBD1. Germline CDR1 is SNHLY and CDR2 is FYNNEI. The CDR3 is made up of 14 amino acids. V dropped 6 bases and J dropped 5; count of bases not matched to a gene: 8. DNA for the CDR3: TGTGCCAGCAGGCGGACAGGGTTAAAGGAGACCCAGTACTTC. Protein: CASRRTGLKETQYF.

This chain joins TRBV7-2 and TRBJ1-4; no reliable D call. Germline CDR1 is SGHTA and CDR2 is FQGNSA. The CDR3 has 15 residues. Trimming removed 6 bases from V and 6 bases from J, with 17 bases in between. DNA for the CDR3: TGTGCCAGCAGGCTTAACGGGGTGAAAGATGAAAAACTGTTTTTT. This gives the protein CASRLNGVKDEKLFF.

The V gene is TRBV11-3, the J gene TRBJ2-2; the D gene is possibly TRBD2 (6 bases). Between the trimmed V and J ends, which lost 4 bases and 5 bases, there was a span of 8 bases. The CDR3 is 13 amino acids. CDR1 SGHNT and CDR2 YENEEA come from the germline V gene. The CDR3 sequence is CASSWDWTGELFF. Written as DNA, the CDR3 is TGTGCCAGCAGCTGGGACTGGACCGGGGAGCTGTTTTTT. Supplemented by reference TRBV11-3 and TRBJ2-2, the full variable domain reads EAGVVQSPRYKIIEKKQPVAFWCNPISGHNTLYWYLQNLGQGPELLIRYENEEAVDDSQLPKDRFSAERLKGVDSTLKIQPAELGDSAVYLCASSWDWTGELFFGEGSRLTVL.

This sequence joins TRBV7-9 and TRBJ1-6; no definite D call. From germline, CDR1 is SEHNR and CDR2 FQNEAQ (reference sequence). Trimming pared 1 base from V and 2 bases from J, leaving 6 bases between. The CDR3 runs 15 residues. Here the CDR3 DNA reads TGTGCCAGCAGCTTAGTGAGCCCCTATAATTCACCCCTCCACTTT. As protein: CASSLVSPYNSPLHF.

CDR3 in DNA: TGTGCCAGTAACTCACAGGGTACCTATGGCTACACCTTC. Translating it yields CASNSQGTYGYTF. The gene calls are TRBV19 and TRBJ1-2; D may be TRBD1 (6 bases). The CDR3 length is 13 residues. The germline V gene encodes CDR1 LNHDA and CDR2 SQIVND (reference sequence). The germline V and J ends were trimmed by 7 bases and 4 bases, with 13 bases remaining between them.

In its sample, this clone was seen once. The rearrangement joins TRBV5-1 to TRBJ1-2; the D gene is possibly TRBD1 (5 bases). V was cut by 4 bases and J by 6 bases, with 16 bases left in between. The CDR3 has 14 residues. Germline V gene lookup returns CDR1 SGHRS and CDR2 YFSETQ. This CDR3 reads CASSPRGGSDGYTF. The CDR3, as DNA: TGCGCCAGCAGCCCTCGGGGGGGGAGCGATGGCTACACCTTC.

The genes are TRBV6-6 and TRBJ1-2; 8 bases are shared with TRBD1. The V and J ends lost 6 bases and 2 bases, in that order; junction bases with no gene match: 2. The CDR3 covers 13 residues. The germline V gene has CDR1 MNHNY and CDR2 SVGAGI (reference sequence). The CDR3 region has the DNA TGTGCCAGCAGGACAGGGGAAAACTATGGCTACACCTTC. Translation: CASRTGENYGYTF.

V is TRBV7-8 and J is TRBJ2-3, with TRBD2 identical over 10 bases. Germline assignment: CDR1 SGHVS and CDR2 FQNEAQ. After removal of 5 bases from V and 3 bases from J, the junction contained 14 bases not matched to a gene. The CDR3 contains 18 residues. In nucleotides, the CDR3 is TGTGCCAGCAGCCTCCTAGCGGGGGCACCGGGGTCTACAGATACGCAGTATTTT. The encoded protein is CASSLLAGAPGSTDTQYF.

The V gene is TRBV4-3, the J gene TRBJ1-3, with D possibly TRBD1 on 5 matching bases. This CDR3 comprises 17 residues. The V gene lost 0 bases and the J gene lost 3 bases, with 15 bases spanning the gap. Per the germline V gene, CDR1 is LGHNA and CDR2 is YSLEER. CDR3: CASSQDRAAGVGNTIYF. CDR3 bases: TGCGCCAGCAGCCAAGATCGAGCAGCGGGGGTTGGAAACACCATATATTTT.